Given below is one T cell receptor (beta chain) in context. Its antigen is unidentified. This sample is drawn from a study of cytomegalovirus exposure and HLA in healthy donors. Study-wide findings and caveats: In vitro assays verified that a few CMV-associated chains recognized CMV antigens specifically. Several of the most significant clusters appeared linked to common viral pathogens, based on a later analysis.

Vbeta (60) and Jbeta (13) primers were used in the PCR. The protocol was immunoSEQ multiplex PCR, while the TCRdb copy is restricted to in-frame clones and leaves out a portion. The sample records about 150,000 clones, 74% being singletons. The CDR3 is 17 amino acids. The junction had 14 bases not matched to a gene; V was cut back by 3 bases and J by 6 bases. The germline V gene encodes CDR1 SGHDT and CDR2 YYEEEE. These donors, healthy bone marrow donors, were studied. Donors had nominal health at sampling but likely had unrecorded immune exposures. Sequencing was performed on PBMCs. The sequence derives from a man aged 25 to 40 in good health and CMV-seronegative. The rearrangement uses TRBV5-6 and TRBJ2-2; 7 bases are a match to TRBD1. The CDR3 bases are TGTGCCAGCAGCTCTTACGTTTTTAGAGGGGGCCCCGGGGAGCTGTTTTTT. Its protein is CASSSYVFRGGPGELFF. Full variable domain (missing parts from reference TRBV5-6 and TRBJ2-2): DAGVTQSPTHLIKTRGQQVTLRCSPKSGHDTVSWYQQALGQGPQFIFQYYEEEERQRGNFPDRFSGHQFPNYSSELNVNALLLGDSALYLCASSSYVFRGGPGELFFGEGSRLTVL.